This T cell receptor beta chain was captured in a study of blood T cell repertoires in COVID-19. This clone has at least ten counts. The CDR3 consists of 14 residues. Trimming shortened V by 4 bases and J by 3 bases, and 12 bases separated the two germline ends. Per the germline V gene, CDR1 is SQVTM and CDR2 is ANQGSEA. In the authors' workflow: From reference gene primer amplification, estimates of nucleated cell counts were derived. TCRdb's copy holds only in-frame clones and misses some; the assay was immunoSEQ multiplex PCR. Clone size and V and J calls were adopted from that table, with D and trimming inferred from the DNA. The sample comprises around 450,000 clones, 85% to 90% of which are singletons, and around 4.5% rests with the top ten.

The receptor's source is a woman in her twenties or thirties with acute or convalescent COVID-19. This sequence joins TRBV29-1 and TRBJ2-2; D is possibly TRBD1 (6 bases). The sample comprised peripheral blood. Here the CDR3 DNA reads TGCAGCGTTGCGTTGGGACACCACACCGGGGAGCTGTTTTTT. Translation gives CSVALGHHTGELFF.